This TCR beta chain was sequenced for a study of cytomegalovirus exposure and HLA in healthy donors. Notes on this clone: What it binds is not known.

Germline V gene lookup returns CDR1 LNHDA and CDR2 SQIVND (reference sequence). After removal of 6 bases from V and 7 bases from J, the junction contained 9 bases not matched to a gene. The length of the CDR3 is 15 residues. 60 Vbeta and 13 Jbeta primers were used in PCR. TCRdb's table, derived via immunoSEQ multiplex PCR, lists solely in-frame clones and lacks some. The sample has 200,000 to 250,000 clones; about 83% are singletons. Broader study findings: Another analysis was done later, and it associated 16,951 TCR beta sequences with HLA alleles at 0.05 false discovery rate. Productive status was seen about 90% or about 30% of the time for most TCR beta V segments in an earlier analysis. Exclusion as indistinguishable affected some V segments, including TRBV6-2 and TRBV6-3. CMV serostatus was the sole immune exposure information available.

The sequence came from a human donor in good health. The specimen sequenced was PBMCs. This chain connects TRBV19 to TRBJ2-1, with TRBD2 identical over 10 bases. CDR3 in amino acids: CASRGLAGGGNEQFF. CDR3 bases: TGTGCCAGTAGGGGCTTAGCGGGAGGTGGTAATGAGCAGTTCTTC.